A selection of T cell receptor beta chains follows, all from one sample in a study of T cell repertoires in ileal Crohn's disease. The repertoire was sequenced with immunoSEQ multiplex PCR; TCRdb's copy has only in-frame clones and lacks some. The sample contains thousands of clones, roughly 69% of which appear only once. The sequencing input was ileal tissue. These receptors were collected from an adult with Crohn's disease. Both conserved end residues are part of each CDR3. D genes are given only for firm matches. Clone size is stated in some rows and not others, as once, few, many or a class when expanded.

D gene	J gene	V gene	clone size	CDR3 DNA	CDR3 protein
-	TRBJ2-1	TRBV5-1	-	TGTGCCAGCAGCTTGGGGCCACTAGCCCGAGCCAATGAGCAGTTCTTC	CASSLGPLARANEQFF
TRBD2	TRBJ2-3	TRBV4-3	-	TGCGCCAGCAGCCAAGATAATGCGGGAGGATCAGATACGCAGTATTTT	CASSQDNAGGSDTQYF
TRBD1	TRBJ1-2	TRBV6-1	-	TGTGCCAGCAGCGACCGGGACAGGGCCCGGAATGGCTACACCTTC	CASSDRDRARNGYTF
TRBD1	TRBJ2-1	TRBV30	-	TGTGCCTGGAGTGTAGGGACAGCCACAATGAGGCAGTTCTTC	CAWSVGTATMRQFF
TRBD1	TRBJ1-5	TRBV7-9	-	TGTGCCAGCAGCTTGAGGACAGGGGGCCATCAGCCCCAGCATTTT	CASSLRTGGHQPQHF
-	TRBJ1-4	TRBV30	once	TGTGCCTGGAGTGGGGAGGGTGAAAAACTGTTTTTT	CAWSGEGEKLFF
-	TRBJ1-1	TRBV14	once	TGTGCCAGCAGCCAGCGCATGAACACTGAAGCTTTCTTT	CASSQRMNTEAFF
TRBD1	TRBJ1-1	TRBV9	-	TGTGCCAGCAGCCCCCCCGACAGGGGATCTGAAGCTTTCTTT	CASSPPDRGSEAFF
TRBD2	TRBJ2-5	TRBV30	few	TGTGCCTGGAGTGTACTCGGGCTAGCGGGAGAGACCCAGTACTTC	CAWSVLGLAGETQYF
TRBD1	TRBJ1-1	TRBV30	-	TGTGCCTGGAGTGGGACAGGGGGCGTTAACACTGAAGCTTTCTTT	CAWSGTGGVNTEAFF
-	TRBJ1-2	TRBV7-9	once	TGTGCCAGCAGCTTAGATTCCCGTGGCAGTAACTATGGCTACACCTTC	CASSLDSRGSNYGYTF
-	TRBJ1-5	TRBV6-5	-	TGTGCCAGCAGTTCAGGGAGGAGAGTGAGCAATCAGCCCCAGCATTTT	CASSSGRRVSNQPQHF
TRBD1	TRBJ1-5	TRBV7-8	-	TGTGCCAGCAGCTTAGTGCCCGAGGACAGGGGTTACAATCAGCCCCAGCATTTT	CASSLVPEDRGYNQPQHF
-	TRBJ2-1	TRBV5-4	-	TGTGCCAGCAGCGACACCCGGAACAATGAGCAGTTCTTC	CASSDTRNNEQFF
-	TRBJ1-1	TRBV5-6	large	TGTGCCAGCAGCTCCGGGTGGCCTGAAGCTTTCTTT	CASSSGWPEAFF
-	TRBJ2-2	TRBV18	-	TGTGCCAGCTCACCAGTAGGGGTCGGCACCGGGGAGCTGTTTTTT	CASSPVGVGTGELFF
-	TRBJ2-7	TRBV18	-	TGTGCCAGCTCACCGGGGACGGCGGGGGCTCTGGAGCAGTACTTC	CASSPGTAGALEQYF
TRBD2	TRBJ2-5	TRBV5-6	few	TGTGCCAGCAGCCTTTGGACTAGCGGGGAGACCCAGTACTTC	CASSLWTSGETQYF
-	TRBJ1-1	TRBV6-5	-	TGTGCCAGCAGACACCGGCGGCTGGCTTTCTTT	CASRHRRLAFF
TRBD1	TRBJ1-2	TRBV6-1	large	TGTGCCAGCCTTCATGGACAGGGGAATCATGGCTACACCTTC	CASLHGQGNHGYTF
TRBD2	TRBJ2-1	TRBV10-3	-	TGTGCCATCAGTGAGTCTCCCACTAGCGGGAGTTATAATGAGCAGTTCTTC	CAISESPTSGSYNEQFF
-	TRBJ2-5	TRBV21-1	-	TGTGCCAGCAGGAATACCGTAGCTACAACTTTCTCTGAGACCCAGTACTTC	CASRNTVATTFSETQYF
TRBD2	TRBJ2-1	TRBV7-8	few	TGTGCCAGCAGCTTAGAGGGGGGACTAGCTTATGAGCAGTTCTTC	CASSLEGGLAYEQFF
TRBD1	TRBJ2-3	TRBV2	once	TGTGCCAGCAGAAAACGGACAGGGGATGCGGATACGCAGTATTTT	CASRKRTGDADTQYF
-	TRBJ1-4	TRBV7-8	few	TGTGCCAGCAGCACTAGGCGGGGCTCCGAAAAACTGTTTTTT	CASSTRRGSEKLFF
-	TRBJ1-2	TRBV29-1	-	TGCAGCGTTCAACCAGGGTCCACCAACTATGGCTACACCTTC	CSVQPGSTNYGYTF
TRBD2	TRBJ2-3	TRBV7-8	-	TGTGCCAGCAGCCCCCCCGAGCTAGCGGACACAGATACGCAGTATTTT	CASSPPELADTDTQYF
-	TRBJ1-1	TRBV7-2	-	TGTGCCAGCAGCTTCCCCCGGGGGAACACTGAAGCTTTCTTT	CASSFPRGNTEAFF
TRBD1	TRBJ1-2	TRBV19	few	TGTGCCAGTAGTAACTACGGGACAGGGTATGGCTACACCTTC	CASSNYGTGYGYTF
-	TRBJ1-2	TRBV6-1	-	TGTGCCAGCAGTGAGGCCCAGGGATACTATGGCTACACCTTC	CASSEAQGYYGYTF
-	TRBJ2-7	TRBV11-3	-	TGTGCCAGCAGCTTGAGCGGTCGCCGAGCCGAGCAGTACTTC	CASSLSGRRAEQYF
-	TRBJ1-6	TRBV7-2	-	TGTGCCAGCAGCAGCTTTGGCGGTGATAATTCACCCCTCCACTTT	CASSSFGGDNSPLHF
-	TRBJ1-3	TRBV9	-	TGTGCCAGCAGCGTAGGTTCGGGGGGTTTTGGAGCTTCTGGAAACACCATATATTTT	CASSVGSGGFGASGNTIYF
TRBD1	TRBJ1-6	TRBV14	-	TGTGCCAGCAGCCCCTCCCCTAGGGGGCATTCACCCCTCCACTTT	CASSPSPRGHSPLHF
TRBD1	TRBJ1-1	TRBV18	-	TGTGCCAGCTCACCACCGGGACAGGGGGTAGCTTTCTTT	CASSPPGQGVAFF
TRBD2	TRBJ2-6	TRBV7-3	once	TGTGCCAGCAGCCCCCGGACTAGCGGGAGAGGTGGGGCCAACGTCCTGACTTTC	CASSPRTSGRGGANVLTF
-	TRBJ2-1	TRBV19	-	TGTGCCAGTACCCATCCGGGACTCCCGAGCTCCTACAATGAGCAGTTCTTC	CASTHPGLPSSYNEQFF
TRBD1	TRBJ2-7	TRBV6-1	few	TGTGCCACCGGACAGGGGGCCTACGAGCAGTACTTC	CATGQGAYEQYF
-	TRBJ2-3	TRBV27	-	TGTGCCAGCAGTTTCCGGACACCAGATACGCAGTATTTT	CASSFRTPDTQYF
-	TRBJ1-2	TRBV28	medium-sized	TGTGCCAGCAGTTTCTCTTCAGGCGCTAACTATGGCTACACCTTC	CASSFSSGANYGYTF
TRBD1	TRBJ2-5	TRBV9	-	TGTGCCAGCAGCGCAGATGGACAGGGATTGGAGGAGACCCAGTACTTC	CASSADGQGLEETQYF
-	TRBJ2-1	TRBV6-1	-	TGTGCCAGCAGGTCGCGGTCCTACAATGAGCAGTTCTTC	CASRSRSYNEQFF
-	TRBJ2-2	TRBV4-3	-	TGCGCCAGCAGCCGTTGGGGGGGCGCCCCAGCCGGGGAGCTGTTTTTT	CASSRWGGAPAGELFF
TRBD2	TRBJ2-1	TRBV27	-	TGTGCCAGCAGTTTATTGGGACTAGGGGCTTACAATGAGCAGTTCTTC	CASSLLGLGAYNEQFF
TRBD2	TRBJ2-1	TRBV6-4	-	TGTGCCAGCAGTAGGACTAGCGGGAGCAATGAGCAGTTCTTC	CASSRTSGSNEQFF
TRBD1	TRBJ1-6	TRBV5-4	-	TGTGCCAGCACCCAGGGGGACAGCTATAATTCACCCCTCCACTTT	CASTQGDSYNSPLHF
-	TRBJ1-5	TRBV2	-	TGTGCCAGCAGGAGGTCGGTGGATCAGCCCCAGCATTTT	CASRRSVDQPQHF
-	TRBJ2-5	TRBV9	-	TGTGCCAGCAGCATTGCTGGAAGCGGGGAGACCCAGTACTTC	CASSIAGSGETQYF
-	TRBJ2-1	TRBV18	few	TGTGCCAGCTCACCACCAGTTTTACAGGGGGGGTTGCAAAATGAGCAGTTCTTC	CASSPPVLQGGLQNEQFF
-	TRBJ1-2	TRBV6-5	-	TGTGCCAGCAGAACGAGTAACTATGGCTACACCTTC	CASRTSNYGYTF
-	TRBJ2-7	TRBV30	once	TGTGCCTGGAGTGTACTCGGTTTCTCCTACGAGCAGTACTTC	CAWSVLGFSYEQYF
TRBD1	TRBJ1-2	TRBV18	-	TGTGCCAGCTCACCCAGGGACAGCGCGGTCAGCTACACCTTC	CASSPRDSAVSYTF
TRBD1	TRBJ1-1	TRBV27	medium-sized	TGTGCCAGCAGTTTATTCAGGGGGCACACTGAAGCTTTCTTT	CASSLFRGHTEAFF
-	TRBJ1-4	TRBV4-3	-	TGCGCCAGCAGCCAGGAGCGGGCTAATGAAAAACTGTTTTTT	CASSQERANEKLFF
TRBD1	TRBJ2-3	TRBV30	-	TGTGCCTGGGGGACAGGGAGGACAGATACGCAGTATTTT	CAWGTGRTDTQYF
-	TRBJ2-5	TRBV29-1	-	TGCAGCTCGACAGGTTTTAACGGGGAGACCCAGTACTTC	CSSTGFNGETQYF
TRBD2	TRBJ2-7	TRBV6-6	-	TGTGCCAGCAGTTACTCTAGCGGGGCTAACTACGAGCAGTACTTC	CASSYSSGANYEQYF
TRBD1	TRBJ2-5	TRBV7-2	-	TGTGCCAGCAGCTTTAACAGGGGGAAAGAGACCCAGTACTTC	CASSFNRGKETQYF
TRBD1	TRBJ1-6	TRBV27	once	TGTGCCAGCAGTTTACTTCTCTTCGAACAGGGGGGGCCCCTCCACTTT	CASSLLLFEQGGPLHF